Below, 9 T cell receptor beta chains from the same sample are listed, as sequenced in a study of regulatory T cells in long-lasting Graves disease. As for time point: persistent/refractory GD, antithyroid drugs over 5 years with positive TRAb. RNA from PBMCs was the source of the TCR library. With iRepertoire HTBI primers and Arm-PCR of CDR3 regions, TCR beta libraries were built. In TCRdb, the multiplex PCR reads were re-called with MiXCR into one record per CDR3 protein. Of a few hundred thousand distinct CDR3 sequences listed, around 23% are singletons. This specimen consisted of peripheral blood mononuclear cells (PBMCs), obtained when the disease was refractory, from a patient treated with antithyroid drugs. These receptors were obtained from a woman aged 40 to 55 with Graves disease.

This clonotype turned up a few times. The rearrangement links TRBV9 to TRBJ2-7; TRBD1 matches at 7 bases. The CDR3 runs 15 residues. Germline V CDR1 and CDR2: SGDLS, YYNGEE. With 6 bases clipped from V and 6 bases from J, the junction kept 15 bases outside the gene matches. This CDR3 reads CASNPTGVPFGEQYF. The CDR3, as DNA: TGTGCCAGCAACCCCACAGGGGTCCCTTTCGGCGAGCAGTACTTC.

The chain has TRBV7-9 and TRBJ2-2, with unresolved D. Deletions cut 2 bases from V and 6 bases from J, with 10 bases between. CDR3 length: 14 residues. Germline V lookup: CDR1 SEHNR, CDR2 FQNEAQ (reference sequence). The CDR3 DNA is TGTGCCAGCAGCTTAAAGGAACTGGCCGGGGAGCTGTTTTTT. Translation: CASSLKELAGELFF.

This clonotype came up many times. The gene calls are TRBV28 and TRBJ2-4; 9 nucleotides line up with TRBD1. Germline V CDR1 and CDR2: MDHEN, SYDVKM. Losses at the gene ends were 4 bases for V and 7 bases for J; bases not matched to a gene: 8. The CDR3 has 15 amino acids. DNA for the CDR3: TGTGCCAGCAGTTCCCTCGGGACAGGGACGAACATTCAGTACTTC. Residues: CASSSLGTGTNIQYF.

This clonotype has at least ten counts. The chain has TRBV20-1 and TRBJ1-1, with D maybe TRBD1 (5 bases). Germline CDR1 is DFQATT and CDR2 is SNEGSKA (reference sequence). The CDR3 totals 13 residues. V lost 2 bases to trimming and J lost 1 base, with 8 bases between them. The CDR3 loop reads CSARRGANTEAFF. CDR3 in DNA: TGCAGTGCTAGACGAGGGGCGAACACTGAAGCTTTCTTT.

The table lists this clonotype with many counts. This chain joins TRBV28 and TRBJ2-7; no definite D call. The CDR3 totals 14 residues. Looked up from germline, CDR1 is MDHEN and CDR2 is SYDVKM. The ends were cut back, 3 bases at V and 0 bases at J, with 9 bases in the middle. The CDR3 loop is CASSLYQDSYEQYF. The CDR3 nucleotides are TGTGCCAGCAGTTTGTATCAGGACTCCTACGAGCAGTACTTC.

This clonotype showed up many times. V gene TRBV5-1 combines with J gene TRBJ2-7; D is unclear. The ends were cut back, 0 bases at V and 2 bases at J, with 6 bases in the middle. CDR1 SGHRS and CDR2 YFSETQ come from the germline V gene. The CDR3 extends over 13 amino acids. The CDR3 spells CASSLEAAYEQYF. CDR3 DNA: TGCGCCAGCAGCTTGGAGGCAGCCTACGAGCAGTACTTC.

This chain uses TRBV6-2 or TRBV6-3 with TRBJ2-3; no reliable D call. Per germline, CDR1 MNHEY and CDR2 SVGEGT. V was clipped by 5 bases and J by 3 bases, with 18 bases between them. This CDR3 has 16 amino acids. The CDR3 region is CASSEFVIVPTDTQYF. CDR3 DNA sequence: TGTGCCAGCAGTGAATTTGTTATCGTTCCGACAGATACGCAGTATTTT.

The chain links TRBV20-1 to TRBJ2-7, with TRBD2 identical over 13 bases. This CDR3 is built from 15 residues. With 0 bases clipped from V and 3 bases from J, the junction kept 2 bases outside the gene matches. Germline V lookup: CDR1 DFQATT, CDR2 SNEGSKA (reference sequence). CDR3 in amino acids: CSARERLAGGYEQYF. The CDR3 DNA reads TGCAGTGCTAGAGAACGACTAGCGGGAGGCTACGAGCAGTACTTC.

Ten or more counts support this clonotype. This chain joins TRBV27 and TRBJ2-7; TRBD2 aligns across 11 bases. V trimming: 4 bases; J trimming: 3 bases; junction bases outside the gene matches: 2. CDR1 and CDR2 from the germline V gene are MNHEY and SMNVEV (reference sequence). CDR3 length: 14 amino acids. CDR3 in DNA: TGTGCCAGCAGTTGGGGGACTAGCGGCTACGAGCAGTACTTC. Its protein product is CASSWGTSGYEQYF.